This T cell receptor (beta chain) came from a study of shared clonotypes between healthy human individuals. For the study at large: The cohort had two women and a few men, ages 18 to 49. Notes on the study in general: Around 5.4% of naive CD4 clonotypes were common to a few donors. Represented diversity, genetic and exposure-history alike, was limited by few donors.

The table lists this clone with a few counts. Its cognate antigen is unknown. Sequencing was performed with immunoSEQ multiplex PCR; in TCRdb, only in-frame clones are kept and a portion is missing. The sample lists about 680,000 clones, around 73% occurring once. This sequence was found in a woman in her 30s in good health. Sequencing used memory CD4+ T cells sorted from blood. Indicated subset: CD45RA-negative fraction.

CDR3 protein: CASLQAGGLYNEQFF. The CDR3 region has the DNA TGTGCCTCCCTCCAGGCGGGAGGCCTTTACAATGAGCAGTTCTTC. The chain joins TRBV6-1 to TRBJ2-1, with 8 bases aligning to TRBD2. In germline, CDR1 is MNHNS, CDR2 SASEGT. CDR3 length: 15 residues. J gave up 4 bases and V 11 bases, and 13 bases lay outside the gene matches.